This T cell receptor (beta chain) was retrieved from a study of CD8 T cells in ankylosing spondylitis. Germline V gene lookup returns CDR1 SGDLS and CDR2 YYNGEE. This CDR3 has 15 amino acids. V shed 3 bases and J shed 4 bases, with 16 bases lying between them. Findings and caveats of the study: The disease-linked clones had a CD8+ phenotype and low blood frequencies. It was reported that disease-linked clones were significantly enriched in matched ankylosing spondylitis synovial fluid.

Each CDR3 protein is one row after TCRdb ran MiXCR on the 5' RACE reads. The data show tens of thousands of distinct CDR3 sequences, 4% seen once. This clonotype is categorized as medium-sized. Its antigen remains unidentified. The origin of this receptor is a female donor with ankylosing spondylitis or in good health (not recorded which). Sequenced input: blood, either unsorted or a sorted T cell fraction (not recorded which). The genes are TRBV9 and TRBJ1-2; D remains ambiguous. The CDR3 coding sequence is TGTGCCAGCAGCGCCTCCCCACGCAGGATCTATGGCTACACCTTC. This encodes CASSASPRRIYGYTF.